These 15 T cell receptor beta chains were sequenced from one sample in a study of human T cells and chemical hapten exposure. Using its own MiXCR run on the RACE reads, TCRdb lists one record per CDR3 protein. The sample lists about 89,000 distinct CDR3 sequences, 10% to 15% occurring once. The time point here: patch test 3, about 24 weeks after DPC sensitization. Treatment given: therapeutic diphenylcyclopropenone sensitization with weekly scalp DPC. The specimen comprised whole blood, sampled in connection with sensitization to the hapten diphenylcyclopropenone (DPC). These receptors all come from a woman between 50 and 59 years old with alopecia areata. Some clones in this sample may be carry-over from other donors' samples.

This clonotype has a count of ten or more. The rearrangement links TRBV12-3 or TRBV12-4 to TRBJ2-1; D possibly corresponds to TRBD1 (5 bases). Trimming took 6 bases from V and 10 from J, leaving 13 bases between them. The CDR3 covers 12 residues. The CDR3: CASSLGAGEQFF. Here the CDR3 DNA reads TGTGCCAGCAGCCTAGGGGCAGGAGAGCAGTTCTTC.

This clonotype was counted ten times or more. This chain joins TRBV7-8 and TRBJ2-7; D is unclear. V lost 6 bases to trimming and J lost 7 bases, with 10 bases between them. This CDR3 is 11 amino acids long. Germline-derived CDR1 and CDR2 are SGHVS and FQNEAQ. CDR3 DNA: TGTGCCAGCAGTACCCGACTGGAGCAGTACTTC. Encoded protein: CASSTRLEQYF.

This sequence joins TRBV6-6 and TRBJ1-5; D gene unclear. Germline assignment: CDR1 MNHNY and CDR2 SVGAGI (reference sequence). This CDR3 has 13 residues. Trimming stripped 0 bases from V and 9 bases from J, with 9 bases between. CDR3 in DNA: TGTGCCAGCAGTTACTCGAAGGGCGGGCCCCAGCATTTT. This translates into CASSYSKGGPQHF.

This clonotype was counted only a few times. The chain combines TRBV12-3 or TRBV12-4 with TRBJ1-1; 8 nucleotides align to TRBD1. CDR3 length equals 14 residues. J gave up 6 bases and V 5 bases, and 8 bases lay outside the gene matches. The CDR3 DNA follows: TGTGCCAGCAGTACCTTCCGGACAGGGCCTGAAGCTTTCTTT. Its translation: CASSTFRTGPEAFF.

This clonotype was observed a handful of times. V gene TRBV5-1 combines with J gene TRBJ2-5; TRBD2 might be the D (5 bases). The CDR3 is made up of 13 amino acids. V gave up 4 bases and J gave up 7 bases, with 14 bases separating them. Germline V gene sequence: CDR1 SGHRS, CDR2 YFSETQ. This chain's CDR3 is CASSPELRGTQYF. The DNA for the CDR3 is TGCGCCAGCAGCCCGGAGTTACGGGGGACCCAGTACTTC.

This clonotype has a count of ten or more. This chain joins TRBV18 and TRBJ2-6, with D possibly TRBD1 on 5 matching bases. This CDR3 has 15 amino acids. Germline lookup yields CDR1 KGHSH and CDR2 LQKENI. V was shortened by 6 bases and J by 0 bases, with 9 bases between the two germline ends. DNA of the CDR3: TGTGCCAGCTCCCCAACAGGCTCTGGGGCCAACGTCCTGACTTTC. Its protein is CASSPTGSGANVLTF.

This clonotype was detected many times. The chain couples TRBV5-1 to TRBJ2-1; 7 bases match TRBD2. The CDR3 covers 15 residues. V shed 5 bases, J shed 1 base, and the junction held 6 bases outside the gene matches. The V gene's germline CDR1 is SGHRS and CDR2 YFSETQ. The DNA of the CDR3 is TGCGCCAGCAGTTCACTAGCGTTATCCTACAATGAGCAGTTCTTC. Protein product: CASSSLALSYNEQFF. Drawing the rest from reference TRBV5-1 and TRBJ2-1, the complete variable domain is KAGVTQTPRYLIKTRGQQVTLSCSPISGHRSVSWYQQTPGQGLQFLFEYFSETQRNKGNFPGRFSGRQFSNSRSEMNVSTLELGDSALYLCASSSLALSYNEQFFGPGTRLTVL.

The CDR3, as DNA: TGTGCCAGCATCGGGGTGGGGTCCTACAATGAGCAGTTCTTC. Encoded protein: CASIGVGSYNEQFF. The chain is built from TRBV2 and TRBJ2-1; a possible D gene is TRBD2 (5 bases). The germline V gene has CDR1 SNHLY and CDR2 FYNNEI. The CDR3 is 14 amino acids. Deletions cut 7 bases from V and 1 base from J, with 11 bases between.

This clonotype was counted many times. The rearrangement joins TRBV18 to TRBJ2-7; 7 bases match TRBD2. Germline lookup yields CDR1 KGHSH and CDR2 LQKENI. The CDR3 loop spans 13 amino acids. The junction had 0 bases not matched to a gene; V was cut back by 0 bases and J by 4 bases. CDR3 in amino acids: CASSPPGGYEQYF. The CDR3 coding sequence is TGTGCCAGCTCACCACCGGGAGGGTACGAGCAGTACTTC.

This clonotype was counted many times. The gene calls are TRBV11-2 and TRBJ2-7, with a tentative D call TRBD2 (5 bases). The CDR3 extends over 16 amino acids. Germline V CDR1 and CDR2: SGHAT, FQNNGV. Trimming took 5 bases from V and 0 from J, leaving 17 bases between them. The CDR3 reads CASSPSWPGSSYEQYF. DNA for the CDR3: TGTGCCAGCAGCCCGAGCTGGCCGGGAAGCTCCTACGAGCAGTACTTC.

The chain joins TRBV10-3 to TRBJ2-1, with 8 bases aligning to TRBD1. The CDR3 is 13 residues long. The germline V gene has CDR1 ENHRY and CDR2 SYGVKD. V dropped 10 bases and J dropped 7; count of bases not matched to a gene: 9. CDR3 sequence (DNA): TGTGCCAGCCGGGACAGGTCTGGGAATGAGCAGTTCTTC. Translation gives CASRDRSGNEQFF.

The chain couples TRBV7-2 to TRBJ2-1, with 7 bases lining up with TRBD2. V was clipped by 1 base and J by 2 bases; unmatched bases: 2. Germline loops: CDR1 SGHTA, CDR2 FQGNSA. The length of the CDR3 is 15 residues. The CDR3 nucleotides read TGTGCCAGCAGCTTAGGAGCGGGACCCTACAATGAGCAGTTCTTC. Amino acid sequence: CASSLGAGPYNEQFF.

The CDR3 spells CASSQDPVVQPQHF. As DNA, the CDR3 is TGTGCCAGCAGCCAAGATCCCGTTGTTCAGCCCCAGCATTTT. The chain couples TRBV3-1 to TRBJ1-5; D unclear. The V end lost 0 bases, the J end lost 6 bases, and 9 bases lay between the germline ends. This CDR3 is 14 amino acids long. CDR1 LGHDT and CDR2 YNNKEL come from the germline V gene (reference sequence).

This clonotype was observed a handful of times. This rearrangement joins TRBV4-1 to TRBJ2-1; D gene unclear. The CDR3 has 14 residues. In germline, CDR1 is MGHRA, CDR2 YSYEKL. With 0 bases removed from V and 7 bases from J, the gap between germline ends came to 10 bases. CDR3 protein: CASSQEEARNEQFF. The CDR3 coding sequence is TGCGCCAGCAGCCAAGAAGAGGCTCGTAATGAGCAGTTCTTC.

This clonotype appeared many times. The chain has TRBV12-3 or TRBV12-4 and TRBJ1-4; D is ambiguous. The V end lost 4 bases, the J end lost 4 bases, and 4 bases lay between the germline ends. The CDR3 extends over 12 amino acids. The CDR3 is CASSWINEKLFF. In DNA, the CDR3 is TGTGCCAGCAGTTGGATTAATGAAAAACTGTTTTTT.